This T cell receptor (beta chain) derives from a study of blood T cell repertoires in COVID-19. Overall study context: Sources were T cells, B-cell-depleted T cells, or PBMCs; the material itself was cDNA or gDNA.

The CDR3 length is 14 residues. V lost 4 bases and J lost 0, with 10 bases in between. CDR1 is SGHKS, CDR2 YYEKEE, per germline (reference sequence). Produced via immunoSEQ multiplex PCR; TCRdb's table is partial and in-frame only. The data hold 300,000 to 400,000 clones, with around nine tenths observed a single time. In its sample, this clone was seen a few times. Sequenced material: peripheral blood. V usage is TRBV5-5 and J usage is TRBJ1-1; D gene uncertain. The receptor's source is a man in his fifties with active or convalescent COVID-19. This CDR3 reads CASSPFGVNTEAFF. CDR3 in DNA: TGTGCCAGCAGCCCCTTTGGAGTGAACACTGAAGCTTTCTTT.